This TCR beta chain was recovered during a study of beta chain bispecific antibodies for T cell cancers (dated by TCRdb to the early 2020s). In terms of the full investigation: Healthy donor T cells were cocultured with T cell leukemia lines and bispecific antibodies, then TRBV sequencing of surviving cells measured the depletion of each TRBV family. Jurkat cells expressed surface TRBV12 (TRBV12-3), and HPB-ALL cells expressed surface TRBV5-5. The investigation overall reported the following: Cross-reactivity of the anti-TRBV5-5 antibody with TRBV5-6 was attributed to high sequence similarity between the two genes. Each sequenced sample mixed leukemia cell line cells with normal T cells, and most targeted TRBV signal came from the leukemia cells rather than normal T cells.

This clonotype was detected many times. This receptor's antigen is unknown. Base-call qualities are not available, and no considerably larger clone is one nucleotide away. From the cysteine up to the phenylalanine, the CDR3 has a length of 13 residues. Of the read, only the CDR3 DNA is kept; its 39 bases are in frame from base 1. Unique molecular identifier barcodes were incorporated into the libraries and were used for clonotype quantification. Qiagen AllPrep DNA/RNA Micro kits were used to isolate total RNA, and an Agilent TapeStation was used to check RNA quality. TCR beta libraries were constructed by 5' RACE, in which cDNA synthesis was followed by two PCR steps with TCR beta constant-region gene-specific primers. An Illumina MiSeq platform was used to sequence the TCR beta libraries. Per the authors' processing: MIGEC, MiXCR and VDJtools were used to process the reads. The frequency of each clonotype was calculated as the fraction of all unique molecular identifiers in the sample that belonged to that clonotype. Any TRBV gene that IMGT lists as a pseudogene or open reading frame, and is therefore nonfunctional, such as TRBV1, TRBV12-1 and TRBV21, was left out. In TCRdb, the public reads were trimmed at Q25 with fastp and aligned with MiXCR, with productive beta chains retained. For every CDR3 protein sequence, its rows merge into one entry that carries the most common genes and DNA. The V and J calls shown here were made by TCRdb, not taken from the authors' results. This sample comprises roughly 15,000 distinct CDR3 sequences, around 2.1% of them detected only once. The top ten clones comprise 6.9% of the sample.

T cells were expanded from blood mononuclear cells with anti-CD3 antibody OKT3 or CD3/CD28 Dynabeads for 2 to 3 days. The culture conditions for expanded T cells were RPMI 1640 plus 10% fetal bovine serum, recombinant human IL-2 (about 97 IU/ml) and IL-7 (approximately 5.4 ng/ml). Each coculture contained about 50,000 normal T cells, about 50,000 target cells and bispecific antibody in 75 to 100 ul and was incubated for around 18 hours at 37 degrees C. Each bispecific antibody consisted of two single-chain variable fragments expressed in a single-chain diabody format with a His tag. Healthy human donors supplied the effector T cells, with peripheral blood mononuclear cells isolated from leukapheresis samples using Ficoll density gradient centrifugation.

The sequence links TRBV21-1 to TRBJ2-7; no check of the table's D call, TRBD1, against the DNA was made. TRBV21-1 is a recognized pseudogene. The sequenced material came from healthy donor T cells cultured with leukemia cells. This sequence was found in a human donor in good health. Some clones in this sample may be carry-over from other donors' samples. The CDR3 amino acid sequence is: CASTAGTASEQYF. The DNA sequence is TGTGCCAGCACCGCCGGGACAGCTTCCGAGCAGTACTTC.